These 20 T cell receptor beta chains came from one sample sequenced in a study of blood T cells in healthy people across ages. A second 7 to 11 cycle PCR used barcoded and J-beta primers. In TCRdb, the 5' RACE reads were re-called with MiXCR into one record per CDR3 protein. The sample yields roughly 800,000 distinct CDR3 sequences, around half seen once. The sequenced sample was blood. These receptors all stem from a man at least 80 years old in good health.

This clonotype was seen a few times. This rearrangement joins TRBV6-5 to TRBJ2-3; 8 nucleotides line up with TRBD2. CDR1 MNHEY and CDR2 SVGAGI come from the germline V gene. The J segment lost 5 bases and the V segment lost 3 bases, leaving 7 bases of the junction unmatched. This CDR3 contains 15 residues. CDR3 DNA sequence: TGTGCCAGCAGTTATGAAGCGGGAGTATTAGATACGCAGTATTTT. This translates into CASSYEAGVLDTQYF.

About this clonotype itself: Germline is not matched at one junction end, which may reflect a read error. The V and J genes are TRBV7-2 and TRBJ2-3; 9 nucleotides agree with TRBD2. Germline V lookup: CDR1 SGHTA, CDR2 FQGNSA. CDR3 length equals 15 residues. Here the CDR3 DNA reads TGTGTCAGCAGCCGTGATTCTAGCGGGATCGATACGCAGTATTTT. Encoded protein: CVSSRDSSGIDTQYF.

This clonotype was counted a few times. The J gene is TRBJ2-5, the V gene TRBV20-1, with unresolved D. Germline values: CDR1 DFQATT, CDR2 SNEGSKA (reference sequence). The CDR3 contains 15 residues. Trimming left V 3 bases short and J 1 base short, with 15 bases between. CDR3 bases: TGCAGTGCTAGGACGAACGGCTGGGGCCAAGAGACCCAGTACTTC. It codes for CSARTNGWGQETQYF.

This chain uses TRBV30 with TRBJ2-7; D gene unclear. The CDR3 spans 13 residues. Between the trimmed V and J ends, which lost 1 base and 6 bases, there was a span of 13 bases. Per germline, CDR1 GTSNPN and CDR2 SVGIG (reference sequence). The CDR3 region is CAWSERAPAEQYF. In nucleotides, the CDR3 is TGTGCCTGGAGTGAACGGGCCCCCGCCGAGCAGTACTTC.

This clonotype showed up just a few times. The rearrangement links TRBV20-1 to TRBJ1-5; no clear D. V was cut by 3 bases and J by 3 bases, with 9 bases left in between. Germline CDR1 DFQATT, CDR2 SNEGSKA (reference sequence). The CDR3 contains 13 residues. The CDR3 is CSASMGNNQPQHF. The CDR3 nucleotides are TGCAGTGCTAGCATGGGGAACAATCAGCCCCAGCATTTT.

The CDR3 here is CASSLKPGQINEKLFF. CDR3 DNA sequence: TGTGCCAGCAGCCTTAAACCGGGACAGATTAATGAAAAACTGTTTTTT. The chain combines TRBV4-2 with TRBJ1-4; 7 bases fit TRBD1. J gave up 4 bases and V 4 bases, and 9 bases lay outside the gene matches. CDR1 and CDR2 from the germline V gene are LGHNA and YNFKEQ. This CDR3 region has 16 residues.

The chain is built from TRBV2 and TRBJ1-1; 9 bases agree with TRBD1. The trim removed 10 bases at V and 4 bases at J, leaving 4 bases unmatched. The CDR3 is made up of 12 amino acids. Germline V gene lookup returns CDR1 SNHLY and CDR2 FYNNEI. The CDR3 DNA reads TGTGCCACACAGGGGGCTAGCACTGAAGCTTTCTTT. Translating gives CATQGASTEAFF.

The chain links TRBV12-3 or TRBV12-4 to TRBJ2-1; 7 positions agree with TRBD2. The CDR3 totals 16 residues. J was trimmed by 2 bases and V by 4 bases; bases with no gene match: 8. CDR3 loop: CASSSPGLAAYNEQFF. The CDR3 DNA sequence: TGTGCCAGCAGTTCCCCGGGCCTAGCGGCCTACAATGAGCAGTTCTTC.

This clonotype was seen a handful of times. The J gene is TRBJ1-5, the V gene TRBV24-1; maybe TRBD1 (5 bases). Germline CDR1 reads KGHDR; CDR2 reads SFDVKD. This CDR3 has 13 residues. Trimming left V 5 bases short and J 6 bases short, with 10 bases between. As DNA, the CDR3 is TGTGCCACCAGTGCCCAGGGAAGTCAGCCCCAGCATTTT. This translates into CATSAQGSQPQHF.

This clonotype came up a few times. The J gene is TRBJ2-3, the V gene TRBV7-6, with TRBD1 matching over 11 bases. V trimming: 2 bases; J trimming: 14 bases; junction bases outside the gene matches: 21. The germline V gene has CDR1 SGHVS and CDR2 FNYEAQ. The CDR3 totals 18 residues. As DNA, the CDR3 is TGTGCCAGCAGCTTACAAGGAGGGACAGGGGGAAGGCACAGATACGCGTATTTT. This codes for CASSLQGGTGGRHRYAYF.

This clonotype was observed a handful of times. This chain links TRBV28 with TRBJ2-2, with D perhaps TRBD1 (6 bases). The CDR3 has 14 residues. Germline CDR1 MDHEN, CDR2 SYDVKM. The V gene lost 5 bases and the J gene lost 7 bases, with 14 bases spanning the gap. CDR3 bases: TGTGCCAGCAGTGGCACAGGGAACGGCGGGGAGCTGTTTTTT. It translates to CASSGTGNGGELFF.

There are a few counts of this clonotype. The gene calls are TRBV7-3 and TRBJ1-6, with D tentatively TRBD1 (6 bases). Germline V gives CDR1 SGHTA, CDR2 FQGTGA. The CDR3 has 15 residues. The V and J ends lost 0 bases and 6 bases respectively, with 9 bases between them. For the CDR3, the DNA is TGTGCCAGCAGCTTAACGGGGACACGTAATTCACCCCTCCACTTT. This sequence encodes CASSLTGTRNSPLHF.

V and J are TRBV5-1 and TRBJ2-5; possibly TRBD1 or TRBD2 for D (6 bases each). There are 14 residues in the CDR3. Germline CDR1 is SGHRS and CDR2 is YFSETQ. V was clipped by 2 bases and J by 7 bases, with 15 bases between them. The CDR3 loop is CASSFVGGPVTQYF. The DNA of the CDR3 is TGCGCCAGCAGCTTTGTTGGGGGGCCCGTGACCCAGTACTTC. The whole variable domain, remainder taken from reference TRBV5-1 and TRBJ2-5, is KAGVTQTPRYLIKTRGQQVTLSCSPISGHRSVSWYQQTPGQGLQFLFEYFSETQRNKGNFPGRFSGRQFSNSRSEMNVSTLELGDSALYLCASSFVGGPVTQYFGPGTRLLVL.

The chain uses TRBV20-1 and TRBJ1-6, with 11 bases identical to TRBD1. The germline V gene has CDR1 DFQATT and CDR2 SNEGSKA (reference sequence). V gave up 6 bases and J gave up 10 bases; unmatched junction bases: 8. This CDR3 region has 14 residues. In DNA form, the CDR3 reads TGCAGTGCGCCGAGGACAGGGGGCGGCTCACCCCTCCACTTT. Its protein product is CSAPRTGGGSPLHF.

The chain links TRBV5-6 to TRBJ2-5; D uncertain. The J call could be wrong; TRBJ2-7 is a better fit for the DNA end. Germline V CDR1 and CDR2: SGHDT, YYEEEE. CDR3 length: 13 residues. CDR3 in DNA: TGTGCCAGCAGCCATGGCCCCTACTACGAGCAGTACTTC. This sequence encodes CASSHGPYYEQYF.

The V call is TRBV13, the J call TRBJ2-5; D possibly corresponds to TRBD2 (6 bases). CDR1 is PRHDT and CDR2 is FYEKMQ in the germline V gene (reference sequence). V gave up 2 bases and J gave up 5 bases, with 12 bases separating them. The CDR3 covers 14 residues. CDR3 sequence (DNA): TGTGCCAGCAGCTTATGGGCGGGGAGGGAGACCCAGTACTTC. Its protein is CASSLWAGRETQYF. The entire variable domain, with the rest obtained from reference TRBV13 and TRBJ2-5, is as follows: AAGVIQSPRHLIKEKRETATLKCYPIPRHDTVYWYQQGPGQDPQFLISFYEKMQSDKGSIPDRFSAQQFSDYHSELNMSSLELGDSALYFCASSLWAGRETQYFGPGTRLLVL.

This clonotype occurred many times. The rearrangement uses TRBV11-2 and TRBJ2-3; a possible D gene is TRBD2 (5 bases). Per germline, CDR1 SGHAT and CDR2 FQNNGV. Trimming removed 7 bases at V and 14 bases at J, with 28 bases between. The CDR3 has 15 residues. In DNA form, the CDR3 reads TGTGCCAGCACCCCCGGTAGCGTAGGAAACAGATACGCGTATTTT. This sequence encodes CASTPGSVGNRYAYF.

V and J are TRBV7-3 and TRBJ2-1, with 11 bases fitting TRBD1. The length of the CDR3 is 17 residues. The J segment lost 5 bases and the V segment lost 5 bases, leaving 11 bases of the junction unmatched. The germline V gene has CDR1 SGHTA and CDR2 FQGTGA. CDR3 region: CASSAPKGTGGDNEQFF. For the CDR3, the DNA is TGTGCCAGCAGCGCTCCCAAAGGGACAGGGGGGGACAATGAGCAGTTCTTC.

The gene calls are TRBV7-2 and TRBJ2-5; the D is unclear. Germline CDR1 is SGHTA and CDR2 is FQGNSA. Trimming cost V 5 bases and J 11 bases, with 12 bases left between them. The CDR3 consists of 11 residues. CDR3 nucleotides: TGTGCCAGCAGCACCGGCAATGAGCAGTACTTC. Its translation: CASSTGNEQYF.

V and J are TRBV9 and TRBJ1-6, with a possible D match to TRBD1 (5 bases). The CDR3 has 15 amino acids. Germline values: CDR1 SGDLS, CDR2 YYNGEE. The V gene lost 3 bases and the J gene lost 8 bases, with 15 bases spanning the gap. CDR3 sequence (DNA): TGTGCCAGCAGCGGTAATACTGGGGGGGATTCACCCCTCCACTTT. It specifies CASSGNTGGDSPLHF.